The present entry profiles one TCR beta chain with its context. Its antigen is still unknown. The record originates from a study of beta chain features in type 1 diabetes. Study-wide results and limits: Across all four CD4+ subsets, people with type 1 diabetes showed modestly shorter TCRB CDR3s.

The sequenced template was cDNA made from the entire isolated RNA. This table comes from immunoSEQ multiplex PCR, and its TCRdb copy is limited to in-frame clones, with some not included. The sample lists some 350,000 clones, roughly 12% occurring once. CDR1 is SGHVS and CDR2 is FQNEAQ in the germline V gene. The CDR3 extends over 14 amino acids. V was pared by 4 bases and J by 8 bases, with 6 bases of the junction left unmatched. The receptor was derived from a woman between 18 and 29 years old with type 1 diabetes. The sequencing sample was made of naive CD4+ T cells from blood. The chain employs TRBV7-8 and TRBJ2-2, with TRBD1 identical over 8 bases. CDR3 DNA: TGTGCCAGCAGCTGGACAGGGAGAATGGGGGAGCTGTTTTTT. It codes for CASSWTGRMGELFF.